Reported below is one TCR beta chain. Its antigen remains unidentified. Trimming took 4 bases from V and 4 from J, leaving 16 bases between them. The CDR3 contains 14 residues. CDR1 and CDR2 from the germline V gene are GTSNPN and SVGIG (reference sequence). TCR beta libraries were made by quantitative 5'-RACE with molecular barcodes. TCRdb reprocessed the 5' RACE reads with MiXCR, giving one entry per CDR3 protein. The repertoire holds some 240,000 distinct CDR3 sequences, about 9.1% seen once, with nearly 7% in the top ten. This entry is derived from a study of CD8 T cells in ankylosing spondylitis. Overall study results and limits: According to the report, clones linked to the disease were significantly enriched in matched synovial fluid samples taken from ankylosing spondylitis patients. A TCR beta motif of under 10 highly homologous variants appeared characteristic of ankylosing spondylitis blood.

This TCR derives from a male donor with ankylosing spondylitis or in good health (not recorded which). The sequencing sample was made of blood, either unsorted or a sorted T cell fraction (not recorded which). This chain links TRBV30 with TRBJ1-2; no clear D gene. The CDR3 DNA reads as TGTGCCTGGAATAAGAACATGAAGGGCTATGGCTACACCTTC. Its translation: CAWNKNMKGYGYTF.